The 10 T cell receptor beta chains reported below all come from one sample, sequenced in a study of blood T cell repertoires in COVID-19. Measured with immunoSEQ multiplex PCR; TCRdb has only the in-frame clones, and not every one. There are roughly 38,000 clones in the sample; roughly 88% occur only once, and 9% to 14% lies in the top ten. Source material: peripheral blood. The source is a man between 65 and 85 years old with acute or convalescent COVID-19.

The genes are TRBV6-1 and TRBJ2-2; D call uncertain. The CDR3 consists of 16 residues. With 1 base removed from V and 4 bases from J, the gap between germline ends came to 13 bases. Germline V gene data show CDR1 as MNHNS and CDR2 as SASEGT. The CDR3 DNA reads TGTGCCAGCAGTGAAGTCGGTGGCGACTCCACCGGGGAGCTGTTTTTT. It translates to CASSEVGGDSTGELFF.

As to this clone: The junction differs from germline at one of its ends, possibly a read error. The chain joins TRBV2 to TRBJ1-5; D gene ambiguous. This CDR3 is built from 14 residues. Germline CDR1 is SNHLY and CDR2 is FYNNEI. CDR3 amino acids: CANSVERGNQPQHF. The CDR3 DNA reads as TGTGCCAACAGTGTGGAGAGAGGCAATCAGCCCCAGCATTTT.

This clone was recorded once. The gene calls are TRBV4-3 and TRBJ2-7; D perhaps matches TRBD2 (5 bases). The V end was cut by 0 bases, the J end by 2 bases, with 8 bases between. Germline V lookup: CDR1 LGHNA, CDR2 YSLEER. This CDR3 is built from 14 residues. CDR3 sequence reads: CASSQDGNTYEQYF. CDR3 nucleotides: TGCGCCAGCAGCCAAGACGGGAATACCTACGAGCAGTACTTC.

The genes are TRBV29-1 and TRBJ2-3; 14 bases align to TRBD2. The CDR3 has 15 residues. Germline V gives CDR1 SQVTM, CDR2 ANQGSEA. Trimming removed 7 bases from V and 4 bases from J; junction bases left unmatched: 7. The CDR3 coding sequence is TGCAGCGCCCCGGGACTAGCGGGAGAAGCAGATACGCAGTATTTT. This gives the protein CSAPGLAGEADTQYF.

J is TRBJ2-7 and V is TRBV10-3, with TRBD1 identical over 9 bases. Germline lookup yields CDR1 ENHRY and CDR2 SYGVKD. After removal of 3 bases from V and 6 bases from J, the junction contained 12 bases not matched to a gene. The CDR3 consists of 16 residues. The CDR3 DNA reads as TGTGCCATCAGTGATTCTCCGGGACAGGGACCCACCGAGCAGTACTTC. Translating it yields CAISDSPGQGPTEQYF.

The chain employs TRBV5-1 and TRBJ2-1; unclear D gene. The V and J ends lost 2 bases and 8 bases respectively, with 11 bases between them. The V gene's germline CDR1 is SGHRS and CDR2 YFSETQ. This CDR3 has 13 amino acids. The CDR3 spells CASSFISADEQFF. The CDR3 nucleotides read TGCGCCAGCAGCTTCATCAGCGCCGATGAGCAGTTCTTC. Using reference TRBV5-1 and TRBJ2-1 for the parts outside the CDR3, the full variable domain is KAGVTQTPRYLIKTRGQQVTLSCSPISGHRSVSWYQQTPGQGLQFLFEYFSETQRNKGNFPGRFSGRQFSNSRSEMNVSTLELGDSALYLCASSFISADEQFFGPGTRLTVL.

The CDR3 region is CASSFIDSYNEQFF. Here the CDR3 DNA reads TGTGCCAGCAGCTTTATTGACAGCTACAATGAGCAGTTCTTC. V gene TRBV5-6 combines with J gene TRBJ2-1; tentatively, D is TRBD1 (5 bases). Germline V lookup: CDR1 SGHDT, CDR2 YYEEEE. The CDR3 length is 14 residues. V gave up 2 bases and J gave up 3 bases, with 9 bases separating them.

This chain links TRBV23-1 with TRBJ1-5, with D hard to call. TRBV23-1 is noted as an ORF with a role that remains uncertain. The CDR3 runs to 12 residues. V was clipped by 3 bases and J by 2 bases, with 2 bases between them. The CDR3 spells CASSHGNQPQHF. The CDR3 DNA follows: TGCGCCAGCAGTCACGGCAATCAGCCCCAGCATTTT.

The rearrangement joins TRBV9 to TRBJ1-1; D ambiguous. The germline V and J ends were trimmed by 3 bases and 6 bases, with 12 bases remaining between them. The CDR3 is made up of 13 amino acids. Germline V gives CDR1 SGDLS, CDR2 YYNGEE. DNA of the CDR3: TGTGCCAGCAGCGCCCTCGGAGAGGCTGAAGCTTTCTTT. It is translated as CASSALGEAEAFF.

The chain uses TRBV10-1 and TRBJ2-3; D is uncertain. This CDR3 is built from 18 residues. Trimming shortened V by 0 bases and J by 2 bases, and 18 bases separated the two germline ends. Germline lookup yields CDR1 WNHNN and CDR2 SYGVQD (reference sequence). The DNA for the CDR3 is TGCGCCAGCAGTGAGTCGACTCCGAGAGGCCAAAACACAGATACGCAGTATTTT. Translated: CASSESTPRGQNTDTQYF.